Following are 18 T cell receptor beta chains from one sample sequenced in a study of identical twins. MiXCR was run by TCRdb on the 5' RACE reads, yielding one entry per CDR3 protein. The sample carries some 500,000 distinct CDR3 sequences, 9.6% recorded once. These same records also appear under a second study, on yellow fever vaccine responses in identical twins.

Source material: PBMCs. The receptors derive from a woman aged 18 to 35 in good health.

This clonotype was counted at least ten times. A junction end diverges from the germline sequence, so it may reflect a read error. The chain carries TRBV7-2 and TRBJ1-1; no clear D gene. The CDR3 consists of 13 residues. CDR1 is SGHTA and CDR2 is FQGNSA in the germline V gene. The chain's CDR3 is CASTLWGNTEAFF. The CDR3 DNA sequence: TGTGCCAGCACCTTATGGGGGAACACTGAAGCTTTCTTT. Full variable domain (outside the CDR3, taken from reference TRBV7-2 and TRBJ1-1): GAGVSQSPSNKVTEKGKDVELRCDPISGHTALYWYRQSLGQGLEFLIYFQGNSAPDKSGLPSDRFSAERTGGSVSTLTIQRTQQEDSAVYLCASTLWGNTEAFFGQGTRLTVV.

This clonotype was seen many times. This sequence joins TRBV5-1 and TRBJ2-3; D might be TRBD1 or TRBD2, each matching 5 bases. CDR1 and CDR2 from the germline V gene are SGHRS and YFSETQ. The ends were cut back, 4 bases at V and 4 bases at J, with 19 bases in the middle. The CDR3 runs 16 residues. The CDR3 coding sequence is TGCGCCAGCAGCCCCGCTGTTAGTCAGGGAGCAGATACGCAGTATTTT. Amino acid sequence: CASSPAVSQGADTQYF.

This clonotype was seen many times. The CDR3 DNA reads as TGTGCCAGCAGAGGGACAGGGCAGGAGACCCAGTACTTC. It translates to CASRGTGQETQYF. V usage is TRBV2 and J usage is TRBJ2-5; 9 bases align to TRBD1. The CDR3 extends over 13 amino acids. The germline gives CDR1 SNHLY, CDR2 FYNNEI. V was clipped by 6 bases and J by 5 bases; unmatched bases: 4.

This clonotype came up a few times. The rearrangement uses TRBV20-1 and TRBJ1-2; TRBD1 is a possible D gene (6 bases). Germline CDR1 DFQATT, CDR2 SNEGSKA (reference sequence). Trimming took 3 bases from V and 4 from J, leaving 12 bases between them. CDR3 length equals 13 residues. CDR3 in DNA: TGCAGTGCTAGGGACTTGGACAGCTATGGCTACACCTTC. As protein: CSARDLDSYGYTF.

In its sample, this clonotype was seen a few times. This chain uses TRBV6-2 or TRBV6-3 with TRBJ2-1, with 9 bases lining up with TRBD2. The CDR3 totals 16 residues. Germline CDR1 and CDR2: MNHEY and SVGEGT. The ends lost 1 base at V and 0 bases at J; junction bases unmatched: 1. The CDR3 nucleotides read TGTGCCAGCAGTTACTTTAGCGGGAGCTCCTACAATGAGCAGTTCTTC. It translates to CASSYFSGSSYNEQFF.

This clonotype has ten or more counts. The rearrangement joins TRBV9 to TRBJ2-1; 11 bases fit TRBD1. V was pared by 0 bases and J by 3 bases, with 11 bases of the junction left unmatched. The CDR3 covers 19 residues. The V gene's germline CDR1 is SGDLS and CDR2 YYNGEE. The CDR3 coding sequence is TGTGCCAGCAGCGTAGCAGGACAGGGGGCGGACTTTGACTACAATGAGCAGTTCTTC. Protein product: CASSVAGQGADFDYNEQFF. Supplemented by reference TRBV9 and TRBJ2-1, the full variable domain reads DSGVTQTPKHLITATGQRVTLRCSPRSGDLSVYWYQQSLDQGLQFLIQYYNGEERAKGNILERFSAQQFPDLHSELNLSSLELGDSALYFCASSVAGQGADFDYNEQFFGPGTRLTVL.

Of note for this clonotype: A much larger clone lies a single base off, so this may be a read error. The CDR3 ends on some other residue instead of the conserved phenylalanine or tryptophan, so this is likely a read error. The chain joins TRBV9 to TRBJ2-7; D possibly corresponds to TRBD2 (5 bases). V lost 0 bases to trimming and J lost 6 bases, with 10 bases between them. The CDR3 loop spans 13 amino acids. Per germline, CDR1 SGDLS and CDR2 YYNGEE. This CDR3 is CASSVEGAAEQYS. The CDR3 DNA follows: TGTGCCAGCAGCGTAGAAGGAGCGGCCGAGCAGTACTCC.

At least ten counts were recorded for this clonotype. This chain joins TRBV12-3 or TRBV12-4 and TRBJ1-5; D remains unclear. This CDR3 spans 13 amino acids. The V and J ends lost 5 bases and 6 bases respectively, with 11 bases between them. The CDR3: CASSPSRGQPQHF. CDR3 nucleotide sequence: TGTGCCAGCAGTCCGTCACGCGGTCAGCCCCAGCATTTT.

J is TRBJ2-1 and V is TRBV5-1; TRBD1 agrees at 7 bases. The ends lost 8 bases at V and 6 bases at J; junction bases unmatched: 8. CDR1 is SGHRS and CDR2 is YFSETQ in the germline V gene. CDR3 length: 13 amino acids. In DNA, the CDR3 is TGCGCCAGTTCTTACCCAGGGGGCAATGAGCAGTTCTTC. This gives the protein CASSYPGGNEQFF.

The chain joins TRBV11-2 to TRBJ2-7, with 8 bases fitting TRBD1. V trimming: 4 bases; J trimming: 0 bases; junction bases outside the gene matches: 8. There are 16 residues in the CDR3. CDR1 is SGHAT and CDR2 is FQNNGV in the germline V gene. CDR3 sequence: CASSSLAGQGSYEQYF. CDR3 coding DNA: TGTGCCAGCAGCTCCCTAGCCGGACAGGGCTCCTACGAGCAGTACTTC.

The gene calls are TRBV11-2 and TRBJ2-7; D perhaps matches TRBD1 (5 bases). Trimming shortened V by 5 bases and J by 3 bases, and 17 bases separated the two germline ends. The CDR3 has 15 amino acids. Germline V gives CDR1 SGHAT, CDR2 FQNNGV. The CDR3 spells CASSQAGQGHYEQYF. The DNA of the CDR3 is TGTGCCAGCAGCCAAGCCGGGCAGGGCCACTACGAGCAGTACTTC.

There are a few counts of this clonotype. The chain has TRBV5-5 and TRBJ1-5; weak D call: TRBD1 (5 bases). The V gene lost 6 bases and the J gene lost 0 bases, with 13 bases spanning the gap. The CDR3 loop spans 15 amino acids. The V gene's germline CDR1 is SGHKS and CDR2 YYEKEE (reference sequence). CDR3 loop: CASTRDPNSNQPQHF. The CDR3 DNA is TGTGCCAGCACCAGGGACCCAAATAGCAATCAGCCCCAGCATTTT. Using reference TRBV5-5 and TRBJ1-5 for the parts outside the CDR3, the full variable domain is DAGVTQSPTHLIKTRGQQVTLRCSPISGHKSVSWYQQVLGQGPQFIFQYYEKEERGRGNFPDRFSARQFPNYSSELNVNALLLGDSALYLCASTRDPNSNQPQHFGDGTRLSIL.

The chain has TRBV18 and TRBJ2-6; D ambiguous. Germline V gene sequence: CDR1 KGHSH, CDR2 LQKENI. Between the trimmed V and J ends, which lost 6 bases and 2 bases, there was a span of 5 bases. CDR3 size: 13 residues. CDR3 protein: CASSKAGANVLTF. The CDR3 DNA is TGTGCCAGCTCTAAGGCTGGGGCCAACGTCCTGACTTTC. Full variable domain (missing parts from reference TRBV18 and TRBJ2-6): NAGVMQNPRHLVRRRGQEARLRCSPMKGHSHVYWYRQLPEEGLKFMVYLQKENIIDESGMPKERFSAEFPKEGPSILRIQQVVRGDSAAYFCASSKAGANVLTFGAGSRLTVL.

This chain uses TRBV12-3 or TRBV12-4 with TRBJ2-1; weak D call: TRBD2 (6 bases). This CDR3 contains 14 residues. V lost 6 bases to trimming and J lost 5 bases, with 14 bases between them. The CDR3 coding sequence is TGTGCCAGCAGAACCGGGACGGGGGACAATGAGCAGTTCTTC. Translated, it gives CASRTGTGDNEQFF.

CDR3 in DNA: TGTGCCAGTTCTAGCCGGGACAGAGACAATGAGCAGTTCTTC. It translates to CASSSRDRDNEQFF. The V gene is TRBV19, the J gene TRBJ2-1; 7 nucleotides line up with TRBD1. Trimming cost V 8 bases and J 5 bases; bases outside gene matches: 9. The CDR3 is made up of 14 amino acids. In germline, CDR1 is LNHDA, CDR2 SQIVND (reference sequence). The whole variable domain, remainder taken from reference TRBV19 and TRBJ2-1, is DGGITQSPKYLFRKEGQNVTLSCEQNLNHDAMYWYRQDPGQGLRLIYYSQIVNDFQKGDIAEGYSVSREKKESFPLTVTSAQKNPTAFYLCASSSRDRDNEQFFGPGTRLTVL.

This clonotype appeared once. A read error may be the cause here, since a much bigger clone is one base away. V usage is TRBV7-2 and J usage is TRBJ2-2, with D possibly matching TRBD2 (6 bases). The V gene's germline CDR1 is SGHTA and CDR2 FQGNSA. The CDR3 covers 16 residues. V lost 6 bases and J 4 bases, leaving 18 bases between the germline ends. This chain's CDR3 is CASRLAPASSTGELFF. The CDR3 DNA is TGTGCCAGCAGACTAGCCCCGGCCTCCAGCACCGGGGAGCTGTTTTTT.

This clonotype was detected only a few times. The chain recombines TRBV29-1 with TRBJ2-2; maybe TRBD1 (8 bases). This CDR3 has 13 amino acids. In germline, CDR1 is SQVTM, CDR2 ANQGSEA. V was trimmed by 7 bases and J by 7 bases, leaving 16 bases between them. The CDR3 sequence: CSGRTGRDGELFF. CDR3 sequence (DNA): TGCAGCGGACGGACAGGGAGGGACGGGGAGCTGTTTTTT.

This clonotype was seen a handful of times. The chain recombines TRBV25-1 with TRBJ2-5; 8 bases align to TRBD2. With V trimmed by 3 bases and J by 0 bases, 6 bases remained unmatched. CDR3 length equals 16 residues. CDR1 MGHDK and CDR2 SYGVNS come from the germline V gene. The CDR3 spells CASSDPGREYQETQYF. The CDR3 nucleotides read TGTGCCAGCAGTGACCCCGGGAGGGAGTACCAAGAGACCCAGTACTTC.